These T cell receptor beta chains were read from a single sample in a study of blood T cell repertoires in COVID-19. Sequencing used immunoSEQ multiplex PCR; TCRdb keeps in-frame clones, though not all of them. The table shows over 200,000 clones, with about 86% occurring only once. Input material: peripheral blood. The receptors here all came from a man between 50 and 59 years old with active or convalescent COVID-19. Each CDR3 is given with its conserved first and last residue. The order of the fields is V gene, J gene, clone size, D gene, CDR3 protein, CDR3 DNA. D genes are given only for firm matches. The size entry is marked missing in some rows and otherwise reads once, few, many or a size class.

V: TRBV28; J: TRBJ2-5; size: .; D: .; CDR3: CASTLRGTQYF; DNA: TGTGCCAGCACCCTACGTGGGACCCAGTACTTC
V: TRBV24-1; J: TRBJ2-1; size: .; D: .; CDR3: CATSDLRSYNEQFF; DNA: TGTGCCACCAGTGATTTACGCAGCTACAATGAGCAGTTCTTC
V: TRBV4-1; J: TRBJ2-3; size: .; D: .; CDR3: CASSRAPTGGTDTQYF; DNA: TGCGCCAGCAGCCGGGCCCCTACGGGGGGCACAGATACGCAGTATTTT
V: TRBV30; J: TRBJ1-6; size: few; D: TRBD1; CDR3: CAWSPTGGSPLHF; DNA: TGTGCCTGGAGTCCCACAGGGGGTTCACCCCTCCACTTT
V: TRBV16; J: TRBJ1-2; size: few; D: .; CDR3: CASSQSGWANYGYTF; DNA: TGTGCCAGCAGCCAATCGGGCTGGGCTAACTATGGCTACACCTTC
V: TRBV9; J: TRBJ2-2; size: .; D: TRBD1; CDR3: CASSVSGTGVNTGELFF; DNA: TGTGCCAGCAGCGTCTCCGGGACAGGGGTGAACACCGGGGAGCTGTTTTTT
V: TRBV14; J: TRBJ2-2; size: .; D: .; CDR3: CASSGRQVTGELFF; DNA: TGTGCCAGCAGCGGACGACAGGTGACCGGGGAGCTGTTTTTT
V: TRBV10-3; J: TRBJ1-6; size: .; D: .; CDR3: CASYDSRASYNSPLHF; DNA: TGTGCCAGCTATGACAGCCGGGCCTCCTATAATTCACCCCTCCACTTT
V: TRBV6-4; J: TRBJ1-5; size: .; D: .; CDR3: CASSEQVGQPQHF; DNA: TGTGCCAGCAGTGAGCAGGTCGGTCAGCCCCAGCATTTT
V: TRBV7-8; J: TRBJ1-4; size: .; D: TRBD1; CDR3: CASRVSGRGNEKLFF; DNA: TGTGCCAGCAGAGTATCTGGCAGGGGGAATGAAAAACTGTTTTTT
V: TRBV28; J: TRBJ2-7; size: .; D: .; CDR3: CASSLSGSGIYEQYF; DNA: TGTGCCAGCAGTTTATCCGGGTCCGGGATCTACGAGCAGTACTTC
V: TRBV4-2; J: TRBJ2-7; size: .; D: TRBD2; CDR3: CASSRSLAGGASYEQYF; DNA: TGTGCCAGCAGCCGGAGCCTAGCGGGGGGTGCCTCCTACGAGCAGTACTTC
V: TRBV7-9; J: TRBJ1-5; size: .; D: .; CDR3: CASSLARGSNQPQHF; DNA: TGTGCCAGCAGCTTAGCGCGGGGTTCCAATCAGCCCCAGCATTTT
V: TRBV6-2/TRBV6-3; J: TRBJ2-1; size: .; D: TRBD2; CDR3: CASSRSGGADNEQFF; DNA: TGTGCCAGCAGCAGGAGCGGGGGGGCGGATAATGAGCAGTTCTTC
V: TRBV28; J: TRBJ1-1; size: .; D: .; CDR3: CASSLGDMNTEAFF; DNA: TGTGCCAGCAGCCTGGGGGACATGAACACTGAAGCTTTCTTT
V: TRBV7-2; J: TRBJ2-1; size: .; D: .; CDR3: CASTLGAALNEQFF; DNA: TGTGCCAGCACCCTAGGAGCGGCCCTCAATGAGCAGTTCTTC
V: TRBV2; J: TRBJ2-3; size: .; D: TRBD2; CDR3: CASSPLFSGFGTDTQYF; DNA: TGTGCCAGCAGCCCCCTTTTTAGCGGGTTCGGCACAGATACGCAGTATTTT
V: TRBV6-4; J: TRBJ2-3; size: .; D: TRBD2; CDR3: CASRRTSGGATDTQYF; DNA: TGTGCCAGCAGGAGGACTAGCGGGGGGGCCACAGATACGCAGTATTTT
V: TRBV2; J: TRBJ2-1; size: .; D: TRBD1; CDR3: CASRPTGTGVEQFF; DNA: TGTGCCAGCAGACCTACCGGGACAGGGGTCGAGCAGTTCTTC
V: TRBV15; J: TRBJ1-1; size: few; D: .; CDR3: CATSRDPMNTEAFF; DNA: TGTGCCACCAGCAGAGATCCAATGAACACTGAAGCTTTCTTT
V: TRBV9; J: TRBJ1-4; size: once; D: .; CDR3: CASSPRGGAVNEKLFF; DNA: TGTGCCAGCAGCCCACGCGGAGGGGCAGTTAATGAAAAACTGTTTTTT
V: TRBV30; J: TRBJ1-2; size: .; D: .; CDR3: CAWSPGADYGYTF; DNA: TGTGCCTGGAGTCCAGGGGCTGACTATGGCTACACCTTC
V: TRBV6-2/TRBV6-3; J: TRBJ2-1; size: .; D: .; CDR3: CASSRKRTGSYNEQFF; DNA: TGTGCCAGCAGTCGTAAGCGGACCGGCTCCTACAATGAGCAGTTCTTC
V: TRBV10-1; J: TRBJ2-2; size: .; D: .; CDR3: CASSGPTGSGTGELFF; DNA: TGCGCCAGCAGTGGGCCGACGGGTTCGGGCACCGGGGAGCTGTTTTTT
V: TRBV19; J: TRBJ1-2; size: .; D: TRBD1; CDR3: CASSAAGTVSYGYTF; DNA: TGTGCCAGTAGCGCCGCGGGGACAGTTTCCTATGGCTACACCTTC
V: TRBV19; J: TRBJ1-4; size: .; D: .; CDR3: CASSRGGTPDEKLFF; DNA: TGTGCCAGTAGTAGGGGGGGGACTCCGGATGAAAAACTGTTTTTT
V: TRBV15; J: TRBJ2-1; size: once; D: .; CDR3: CATSQANNEQFF; DNA: TGTGCCACCTCGCAGGCAAACAATGAGCAGTTCTTC
V: TRBV19; J: TRBJ2-7; size: .; D: TRBD1; CDR3: CASGQGEPYEQYF; DNA: TGTGCCAGCGGACAGGGGGAGCCCTACGAGCAGTACTTC
V: TRBV7-9; J: TRBJ2-1; size: .; D: TRBD2; CDR3: CATPDPGLSGHYNEQFF; DNA: TGTGCCACCCCGGACCCGGGACTAAGCGGTCACTACAATGAGCAGTTCTTC